This T cell receptor beta chain was recovered during a study of shared clonotypes between healthy human individuals. HIV-negative, healthy adults without recent acute infections or vaccinations were the donors. Germline lookup yields CDR1 SEHNR and CDR2 FQNEAQ (reference sequence). This CDR3 has 12 residues. V was cut by 5 bases and J by 3 bases, with 5 bases left in between. Method: immunoSEQ multiplex PCR; TCRdb's copy keeps in-frame clones and lacks some. This table has more than 2 million clones, 95% appearing once. This chain connects TRBV7-9 to TRBJ1-5, with D uncertain. Specimen: naive CD4+ T cells sorted from blood. Regarding subset: CD45RA+ positively selected. The receptor comes from a man aged 18 to 30 in good health. The chain's CDR3 is CASSQLNQPQHF. In DNA form, the CDR3 reads TGTGCCAGCAGCCAGCTCAATCAGCCCCAGCATTTT.